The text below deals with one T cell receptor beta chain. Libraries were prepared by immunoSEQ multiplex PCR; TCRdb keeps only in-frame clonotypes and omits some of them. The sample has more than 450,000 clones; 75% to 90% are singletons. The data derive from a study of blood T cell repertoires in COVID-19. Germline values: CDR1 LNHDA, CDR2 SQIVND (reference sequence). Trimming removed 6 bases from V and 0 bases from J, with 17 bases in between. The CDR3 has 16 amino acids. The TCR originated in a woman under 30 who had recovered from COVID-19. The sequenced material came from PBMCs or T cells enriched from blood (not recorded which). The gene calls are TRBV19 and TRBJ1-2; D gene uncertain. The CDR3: CASSSASRVANYGYTF. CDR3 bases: TGTGCCAGTAGCTCTGCCAGCCGGGTGGCTAACTATGGCTACACCTTC.